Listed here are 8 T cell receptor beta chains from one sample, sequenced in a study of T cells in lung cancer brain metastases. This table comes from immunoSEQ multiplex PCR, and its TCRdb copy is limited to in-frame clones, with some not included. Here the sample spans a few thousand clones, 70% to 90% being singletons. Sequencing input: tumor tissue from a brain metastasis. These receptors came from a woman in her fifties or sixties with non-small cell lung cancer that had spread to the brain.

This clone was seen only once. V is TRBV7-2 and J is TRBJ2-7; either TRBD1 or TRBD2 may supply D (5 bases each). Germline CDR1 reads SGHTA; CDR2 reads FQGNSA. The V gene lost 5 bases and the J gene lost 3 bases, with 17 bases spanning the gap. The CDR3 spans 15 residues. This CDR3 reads CASSQGTGKVYEQYF. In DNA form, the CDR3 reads TGTGCCAGCAGCCAGGGTACGGGAAAAGTCTACGAGCAGTACTTC.

CDR3 region: CASSLGVGSGSLTDTQYF. In nucleotides, the CDR3 is TGTGCCAGCAGCTTAGGGGTTGGTAGCGGGAGCCTCACAGATACGCAGTATTTT. The V call is TRBV7-8, the J call TRBJ2-3, with 9 bases that match TRBD2. Germline CDR1 reads SGHVS; CDR2 reads FQNEAQ. The CDR3 runs to 18 residues. Unmatched junction bases numbered 10, after V lost 1 base and J lost 2 bases.

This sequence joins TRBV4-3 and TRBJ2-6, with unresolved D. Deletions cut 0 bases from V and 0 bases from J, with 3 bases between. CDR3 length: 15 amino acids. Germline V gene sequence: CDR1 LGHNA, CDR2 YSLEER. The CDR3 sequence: CASSQDSSGANVLTF. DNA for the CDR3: TGCGCCAGCAGCCAAGACAGCTCTGGGGCCAACGTCCTGACTTTC.

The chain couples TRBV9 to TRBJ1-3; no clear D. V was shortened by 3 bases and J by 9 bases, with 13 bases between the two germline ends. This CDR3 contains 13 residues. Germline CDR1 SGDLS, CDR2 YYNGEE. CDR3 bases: TGTGCCAGCAGCGCGGAGGGCGCCGGCACCATATATTTT. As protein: CASSAEGAGTIYF.

CDR3 sequence (DNA): TGTGCCAGCAGTGAAGGGACAGGGTGGGAGACCCAGTACTTC. This codes for CASSEGTGWETQYF. The rearrangement joins TRBV25-1 to TRBJ2-5; TRBD1 matches 9 bases. Germline assignment: CDR1 MGHDK and CDR2 SYGVNS. The CDR3 sequence is 14 residues long. V shed 2 bases and J 5 bases; nucleotides not matched to a gene: 3. Based on the CDR3 plus reference TRBV25-1 and TRBJ2-5, the full variable domain is EADIYQTPRYLVIGTGKKITLECSQTMGHDKMYWYQQDPGMELHLIHYSYGVNSTEKGDLSSESTVSRIRTEHFPLTLESARPSHTSQYLCASSEGTGWETQYFGPGTRLLVL.

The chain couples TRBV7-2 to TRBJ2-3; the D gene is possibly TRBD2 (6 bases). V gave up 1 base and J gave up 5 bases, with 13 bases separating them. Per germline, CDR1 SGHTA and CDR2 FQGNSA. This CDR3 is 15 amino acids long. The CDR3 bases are TGTGCCAGCAGCTTAGTGTCCGGGAGTGGAGATACGCAGTATTTT. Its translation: CASSLVSGSGDTQYF.

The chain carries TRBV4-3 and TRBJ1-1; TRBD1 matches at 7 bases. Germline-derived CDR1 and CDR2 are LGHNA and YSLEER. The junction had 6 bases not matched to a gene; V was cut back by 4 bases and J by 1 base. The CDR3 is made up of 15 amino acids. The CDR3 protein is CASSLMTGRNTEAFF. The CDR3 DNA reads TGCGCCAGCAGCCTCATGACAGGGAGGAACACTGAAGCTTTCTTT.

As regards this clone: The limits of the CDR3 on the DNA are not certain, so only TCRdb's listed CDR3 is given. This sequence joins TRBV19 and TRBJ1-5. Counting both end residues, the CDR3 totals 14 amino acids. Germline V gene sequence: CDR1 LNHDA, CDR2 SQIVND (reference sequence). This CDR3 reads CASSIGITISPSIF.